Each of the 8 T cell receptor beta chains below was sequenced from the same sample in a study of T cell responses to AZD1222 COVID-19 vaccine. The data were produced by immunoSEQ multiplex PCR, yet TCRdb's version contains in-frame clones alone and is incomplete. The top ten clones hold approximately 4.3% of a sample with 130,000 or so clones, about 94% of them seen once. The starting material was peripheral blood, obtained 28 days after the second AZD1222 dose. The receptors derive from an adult who received the AZD1222 COVID-19 vaccine.

The rearrangement joins TRBV9 to TRBJ2-1; 10 bases fit TRBD2. The CDR3 is 15 residues long. Germline V gene lookup returns CDR1 SGDLS and CDR2 YYNGEE. The J segment lost 3 bases and the V segment lost 3 bases, leaving 3 bases of the junction unmatched. In DNA form, the CDR3 reads TGTGCCAGCAGCGATCTAGCGGGGGTCTACAATGAGCAGTTCTTC. Protein sequence: CASSDLAGVYNEQFF.

This sequence joins TRBV5-5 and TRBJ1-2, with D tentatively TRBD1 (6 bases). With 0 bases removed from V and 3 bases from J, the gap between germline ends came to 12 bases. The CDR3 contains 15 residues. CDR1 is SGHKS and CDR2 is YYEKEE in the germline V gene (reference sequence). The CDR3 sequence is CASSLAAGEHYGYTF. CDR3 coding DNA: TGTGCCAGCAGCTTGGCCGCAGGGGAGCACTATGGCTACACCTTC.

V is TRBV10-2 and J is TRBJ1-1, with unresolved D. V shed 3 bases and J shed 1 base, with 9 bases lying between them. Germline-derived CDR1 and CDR2 are WSHSY and SAAADI. There are 14 residues in the CDR3. Written as DNA, the CDR3 is TGCGCCAGCAGTGATTCCCGGAGGAACACTGAAGCTTTCTTT. Translated: CASSDSRRNTEAFF.

The chain uses TRBV6-5 and TRBJ2-7; 11 bases fit TRBD1. Germline loops: CDR1 MNHEY, CDR2 SVGAGI. The CDR3 loop spans 13 amino acids. DNA of the CDR3: TGTGCTGCGGCCGGACAGGGGGCGAACGAGCAGTACTTC. Its protein is CAAAGQGANEQYF.

V gene TRBV20-1 combines with J gene TRBJ1-1; 8 bases are shared with TRBD1. Trimming cost V 8 bases and J 5 bases; bases outside gene matches: 4. The CDR3 runs to 11 residues. Germline CDR1 reads DFQATT; CDR2 reads SNEGSKA (reference sequence). CDR3 protein: CSTDRETEAFF. The DNA for the CDR3 is TGCAGTACGGACAGGGAGACTGAAGCTTTCTTT.

The V and J genes are TRBV7-2 and TRBJ2-7; D remains unclear. From germline, CDR1 is SGHTA and CDR2 FQGNSA. The CDR3 totals 14 residues. V lost 2 bases and J 2 bases, leaving 10 bases between the germline ends. The CDR3 bases are TGTGCCAGCAGCTTATCTGGGTTAACCTACGAGCAGTACTTC. Residues: CASSLSGLTYEQYF.

The CDR3 nucleotides read TGTGCCAGCAGCCCCCTCTCCGCAACTAATGAAAAACTGTTTTTT. Encoded protein: CASSPLSATNEKLFF. The chain carries TRBV28 and TRBJ1-4; D remains unclear. This CDR3 is built from 15 residues. Between the trimmed V and J ends, which lost 6 bases and 0 bases, there was a span of 11 bases. Germline-derived CDR1 and CDR2 are MDHEN and SYDVKM.

The rearrangement joins TRBV24-1 to TRBJ1-3; D might be TRBD1 (5 bases). The germline V gene has CDR1 KGHDR and CDR2 SFDVKD. V lost 10 bases, J lost 1 base, and 22 bases lay in between. CDR3 length equals 17 residues. The CDR3 DNA is TGTGCCACGGGGCTGTACTCTTGGCGCTTATCTGGAAACACCATATATTTT. This gives the protein CATGLYSWRLSGNTIYF.